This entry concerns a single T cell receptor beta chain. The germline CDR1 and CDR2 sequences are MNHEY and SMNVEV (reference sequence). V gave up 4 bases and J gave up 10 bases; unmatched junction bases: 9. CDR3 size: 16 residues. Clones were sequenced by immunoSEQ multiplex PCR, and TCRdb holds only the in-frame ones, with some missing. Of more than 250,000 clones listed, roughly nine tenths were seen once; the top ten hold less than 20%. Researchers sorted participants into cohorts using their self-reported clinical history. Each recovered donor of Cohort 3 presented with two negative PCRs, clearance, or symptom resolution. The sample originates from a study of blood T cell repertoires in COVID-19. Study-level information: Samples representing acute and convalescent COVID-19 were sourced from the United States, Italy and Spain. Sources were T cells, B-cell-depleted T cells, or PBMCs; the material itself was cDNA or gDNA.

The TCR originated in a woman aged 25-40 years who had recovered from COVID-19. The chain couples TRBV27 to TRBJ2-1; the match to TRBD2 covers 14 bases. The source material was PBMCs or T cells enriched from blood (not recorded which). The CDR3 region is CASSSGTSGRVWEQFF. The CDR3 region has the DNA TGTGCCAGCAGTTCCGGGACTAGCGGGAGAGTATGGGAGCAGTTCTTC.